Following are 3 T cell receptor beta chains from one sample sequenced in a study of blood T cell repertoires in COVID-19. Assay used: immunoSEQ multiplex PCR; TCRdb lists only in-frame clones, some missing. This sample has about 440,000 clones; around 88% occur once, and the top ten carry around 4.5%. The specimen sequenced was peripheral blood. These receptor sequences come from a woman aged 25 to 39 with acute or convalescent COVID-19.

The V and J genes are TRBV7-2 and TRBJ1-6, with unresolved D. The germline V and J ends were trimmed by 5 bases and 3 bases, with 11 bases remaining between them. The germline V gene has CDR1 SGHTA and CDR2 FQGNSA. CDR3 length: 15 residues. The CDR3 DNA reads as TGTGCCAGCAGCCACGGGAGGAGCTATAATTCACCCCTCCACTTT. Amino acids: CASSHGRSYNSPLHF.

The rearrangement joins TRBV10-3 to TRBJ1-2; 10 bases map to TRBD1. The CDR3 covers 13 residues. V trimming: 6 bases; J trimming: 6 bases; junction bases outside the gene matches: 4. CDR1 ENHRY and CDR2 SYGVKD come from the germline V gene. This CDR3 is CAISSTGGDGYTF. DNA for the CDR3: TGTGCCATCAGCTCGACAGGGGGCGATGGCTACACCTTC.

This chain uses TRBV28 with TRBJ1-5, with D tentatively TRBD1 (6 bases). The length of the CDR3 is 18 residues. Germline V gene data show CDR1 as MDHEN and CDR2 as SYDVKM. Deletions cut 6 bases from V and 3 bases from J, with 24 bases between. CDR3 sequence reads: CASSITGLPPTLNQPQHF. CDR3 sequence (DNA): TGTGCCAGCAGCATTACAGGGTTGCCCCCAACCCTCAATCAGCCCCAGCATTTT.